The entry below describes one T cell receptor beta chain. No antigen is known for it. Sequenced material consisted of expressed TCRB transcripts (all of the isolated RNA was reverse transcribed). Using immunoSEQ multiplex PCR, the repertoire was profiled, and TCRdb retains in-frame clones only, with some absent. This sample has about 340,000 clones, with around 8.5% found just once. With 2 bases removed from V and 4 bases from J, the gap between germline ends came to 11 bases. Germline V lookup: CDR1 MGHDK, CDR2 SYGVNS. The length of the CDR3 is 14 residues. This sample is part of a study of beta chain features in type 1 diabetes. Points from the study as a whole: There was a moderate but significant shortening of TCRB CDR3s in all four CD4+ subsets of Type 1 diabetes patients.

Each donor gave one heparinised blood draw averaging about 110 mL. A CD45RO/CCR7/CD25/CD127/CD95/CD27 panel sorted naive, central memory, regulatory and stem cell-like memory CD4+ cells. Purity exceeding 98% was reached by all sorted populations. The sequencing sample was made of central memory CD4+ T cells from blood. The V and J genes are TRBV25-1 and TRBJ2-5; D gene unclear. This TCR was recovered from a man aged 25-40 years with type 1 diabetes. CDR3 DNA: TGTGCCAGCAGTGAAGCCGGCCCCCTAGAGACCCAGTACTTC. Its protein is CASSEAGPLETQYF.